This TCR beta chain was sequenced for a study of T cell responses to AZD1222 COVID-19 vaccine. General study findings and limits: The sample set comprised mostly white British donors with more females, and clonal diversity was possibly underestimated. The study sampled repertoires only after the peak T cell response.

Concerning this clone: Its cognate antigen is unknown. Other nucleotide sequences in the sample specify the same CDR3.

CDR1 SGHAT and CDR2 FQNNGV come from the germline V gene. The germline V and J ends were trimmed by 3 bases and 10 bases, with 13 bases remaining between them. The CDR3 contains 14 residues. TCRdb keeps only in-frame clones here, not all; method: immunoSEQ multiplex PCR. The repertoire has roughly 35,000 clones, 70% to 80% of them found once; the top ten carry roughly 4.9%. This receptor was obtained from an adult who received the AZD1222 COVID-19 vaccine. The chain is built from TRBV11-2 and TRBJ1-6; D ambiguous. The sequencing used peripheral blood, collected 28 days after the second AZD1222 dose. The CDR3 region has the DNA TGTGCCAGCAGCTTGGCCGGGTCCCAGTCACCCCTCCACTTT. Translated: CASSLAGSQSPLHF.